The T cell receptor (beta chain) under discussion was sequenced for a study of OX40 agonist ivuxolimab in advanced cancers. Background on the study: Prior checkpoint blockade (anti-PD-1, anti-PD-L1 or anti-CTLA-4) was permitted; approximately 44% had it. Partial responses were seen in three patients, one with hepatocellular carcinoma and two with cutaneous melanoma.

V gave up 3 bases and J gave up 6 bases; unmatched junction bases: 3. There are 12 residues in the CDR3. Germline CDR1 is SGHTS and CDR2 is YDEGEE. Overall study results and limits: Relatively little clonal expansion, among the lowest observed, appeared in partial responders at 0.1-3.0 mg/kg.

As concerns this clone: What it recognizes is unknown.

Assay: immunoSEQ multiplex PCR; the TCRdb copy retains only in-frame clones and omits some. Of fewer than 50,000 clones detected, roughly 87% appear once; the ten largest clones hold less than 20%. This sample comprised CD4+ or CD8+ T cells sorted from blood, obtained in a trial of the OX40 agonist ivuxolimab. The sequence was collected from an adult with an advanced solid tumor such as melanoma, head and neck, liver or kidney cancer. The genes are TRBV5-8 and TRBJ2-7; 7 bases fit TRBD2. This CDR3 reads CASSWEGREQYF. As DNA, the CDR3 is TGTGCCAGCAGCTGGGAGGGGCGCGAGCAGTACTTC.